This TCR beta chain was retrieved from a study of a mutant IDH1 vaccine in newly diagnosed glioma. Study at large: Former treatment meant radiotherapy, temozolomide, or both; the majority had gotten both.

Only in-frame clones appear in the TCRdb table, and some are missing; sequencing was by immunoSEQ multiplex PCR. The sample records about 36,000 clones, about 80% being singletons. As to time point: week 11, during vaccination. It was 300 ug of mutant IDH1 20-mer peptide that made up each vaccine dose, given with topical imiquimod. Germline loops: CDR1 SGHAT, CDR2 FQDESV (reference sequence). Trimming took 4 bases from V and 12 from J, leaving 19 bases between them. The CDR3 loop spans 13 amino acids. Concerning this clone: The antigen is undetermined.

This sequence joins TRBV11-1 and TRBJ2-7, with a possible D match to TRBD1 (5 bases). The receptor was derived from a woman aged 25 to 39 with glioma. Some clones in this sample may be carry-over from other donors' samples. This specimen was peripheral blood mononuclear cells (PBMCs), taken from a glioma patient whose treatment included an IDH1 peptide vaccine. The CDR3 loop is CASSSGPRVGTYF. The DNA for the CDR3 is TGTGCCAGCAGCTCGGGCCCCAGGGTTGGTACGTACTTC.